The present TCR beta chain was sequenced within a study of CD8+ T cells in alopecia areata. The study's findings and limits: Scalp repertoires also include resident alphabeta T cells from normal skin. Mice showed clearer TCR sharing than patients did, a gap that was possibly HLA-related. Lesional scalp exceeded normal scalp in clonality, especially in alopecia totalis/universalis.

A FACSAria was used to sort CD4+ and CD8+ T cells. These cells came from PBMCs. RNA extraction and reverse transcription yielded cDNA as sequencing template. The data were produced by immunoSEQ multiplex PCR, yet TCRdb's version contains in-frame clones alone and is incomplete. The data hold over 90,000 clones, with roughly 50% observed a single time. To note about this clone: The antigen is undetermined.

The V end lost 6 bases, the J end lost 2 bases, and 6 bases lay between the germline ends. In germline, CDR1 is DFQATT, CDR2 SNEGSKA (reference sequence). The CDR3 is 11 amino acids. V and J are TRBV20-1 and TRBJ2-3; D remains ambiguous. This TCR came from a human donor in good health. The sequenced material came from CD4+ T cells sorted from blood. CDR3 protein: CSARPTDTQYF. CDR3 in DNA: TGCAGTGCCCGCCCCACAGATACGCAGTATTTT.